Listed below are T cell receptor beta chains from one sample, sequenced in a study of cytomegalovirus exposure and HLA in healthy donors. Profiling relied on immunoSEQ multiplex PCR, and the TCRdb table lists in-frame clones only, not all of them. The listing contains some 46,000 clones. The sequenced sample was PBMCs. The receptors stem from a male donor in good health and CMV-seronegative. The CDR3 runs from the conserved cysteine through the conserved F or W. A D gene is named only where the DNA matches it firmly.

j_call d_call v_call cdr3_length cdr3_nt cdr3_aa
TRBJ2-7 TRBD2 TRBV9 15 TGTGCCAGCAGCGTAGCGCCAGCGGGAGACTACGAGCAGTACTTC CASSVAPAGDYEQYF
TRBJ2-7 TRBD1 TRBV30 15 TGTGCCTGGAGTCCCACCGGGGACAGGGGTTACGAGCAGTACTTC CAWSPTGDRGYEQYF
TRBJ2-3 TRBD1 TRBV29-1 13 TGCAGCGTCGTGACAGGGTTACCAGATACGCAGTATTTT CSVVTGLPDTQYF
TRBJ2-2 - TRBV30 13 TGTGCCTGGCCATCGGGTGAGACCGGGGAGCTGTTTTTT CAWPSGETGELFF
TRBJ2-7 - TRBV5-5 19 TGTGCCAGCAGCTGGACCCCCTGGGGGGGGCGATCATCCTCTTACGAGCAGTACTTC CASSWTPWGGRSSSYEQYF
TRBJ2-3 - TRBV2 14 TGTGCCAGCGTTTACCAGGGGTTCCCAGATACGCAGTATTTT CASVYQGFPDTQYF
TRBJ2-7 - TRBV7-6 13 TGTGCCAGCAGCTCGGCGGGGTCCGACGAGCAGTACTTC CASSSAGSDEQYF
TRBJ2-3 - TRBV9 15 TGTGCCAGCAAGGGGGCGGTGGAGGGGCCCAATCCGCAGTATTTT CASKGAVEGPNPQYF
TRBJ1-3 - TRBV7-9 12 TGTGCCAGCAGCTTTTGGGCCAACACCATATATTTT CASSFWANTIYF
TRBJ2-7 TRBD2 TRBV30 14 TGTGCCTGGGGACTAGCGGGGACCCTAAGCGAGCAGTACTTC CAWGLAGTLSEQYF
TRBJ1-4 TRBD1 TRBV6-5 14 TGTGCCAGCAGGTCCGGGACAGTAAATGAAAAACTGTTTTTT CASRSGTVNEKLFF
TRBJ2-1 TRBD2 TRBV27 21 TGTGCCAGCAGTTTAAGCCCGGGACTAGCGGGAGGGCCGACAATCCGGAGTGAGCAGTTCTTC CASSLSPGLAGGPTIRSEQFF
TRBJ2-7 TRBD1 TRBV29-1 13 TGCAGCGTCGAGACAGGGTCAGCCTACGAGCAGTACTTC CSVETGSAYEQYF
TRBJ2-1 TRBD2 TRBV9 16 TGTGCCAGCAGCGCCCTAGCGGGAGGAGCGTACAATGAGCAGTTCTTC CASSALAGGAYNEQFF
TRBJ2-3 - TRBV7-8 16 TGTGCCAGCAGCTTAGTATCCAGGGGTCAAAGAGATACGCAGTATTTT CASSLVSRGQRDTQYF
TRBJ2-1 - TRBV7-3 16 TGTGCCAGCAGCTTAAATGGGCGGGATTCCTACAATGAGCAGTTCTTC CASSLNGRDSYNEQFF
TRBJ1-2 - TRBV28 13 TGTGCCAGCAGTGACGGGGCAGGGGATGGCTACACCTTC CASSDGAGDGYTF
TRBJ1-1 - TRBV19 14 TGTGCCAGTCGCCCAGCGGGAGTGAACACTGAAGCTTTCTTT CASRPAGVNTEAFF
TRBJ2-1 TRBD2 TRBV6-5 16 TGTGCCAGCAGTTACGCCACTAGCGATCTTTACAATGAGCAGTTCTTC CASSYATSDLYNEQFF
TRBJ2-2 - TRBV7-2 17 TGTGCCAGCAGCTTACAGGTTAGCGGCCTGTCGGGCGGGGAGCTGTTTTTT CASSLQVSGLSGGELFF
TRBJ2-7 - TRBV4-2 16 TGTGCCAGCAGCCAAGCCTCCGGGACTCCGCCCTACGAGCAGTACTTC CASSQASGTPPYEQYF
TRBJ2-1 - TRBV5-6 12 TGTGCCAGCAGCTTGATCGACAATGAGCAGTTCTTC CASSLIDNEQFF
TRBJ2-7 TRBD2 TRBV14 16 TGTGCCAGCAGCCAAGATGCTGTGTTAGCGGGGTACGAGCAGTACTTC CASSQDAVLAGYEQYF
TRBJ1-4 TRBD1 TRBV5-6 16 TGTGCCAGCAGCTTACCCCCGACAGGGGGCAGGAAAAAACTGTTTTTT CASSLPPTGGRKKLFF
TRBJ2-3 TRBD2 TRBV5-4 17 TGTGCCAGCAGCTTGGTTGCGGGAGGGCCGGTGACAGATACGCAGTATTTT CASSLVAGGPVTDTQYF
TRBJ2-1 TRBD2 TRBV7-6 18 TGTGCCAGCAGCTCCGAGTGGCTAGCGGGAGGGTCCTACAATGAGCAGTTCTTC CASSSEWLAGGSYNEQFF
TRBJ1-4 TRBD1 TRBV19 15 TGTGCCAGTAGTAATAACAGGGGGCACAATGAAAAACTGTTTTTT CASSNNRGHNEKLFF
TRBJ1-1 - TRBV6-5 13 TGTGCCAGCAGTTACGGGGGCGGCACTGAAGCTTTCTTT CASSYGGGTEAFF
TRBJ1-1 TRBD1 TRBV19 13 TGTGCCAGTAGAGTGACAGGGACAGGCGAAGCTTTCTTT CASRVTGTGEAFF